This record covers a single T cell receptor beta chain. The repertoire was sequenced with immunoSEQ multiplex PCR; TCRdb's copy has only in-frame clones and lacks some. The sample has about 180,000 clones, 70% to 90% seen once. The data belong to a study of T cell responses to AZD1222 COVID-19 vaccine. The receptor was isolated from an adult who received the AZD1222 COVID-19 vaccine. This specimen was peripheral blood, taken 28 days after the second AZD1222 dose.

The CDR3 DNA follows: TGTGCCAGCAGCTTAACGCCCCTGAGCGGGGGGTTGGGCAATGAGCAGTTCTTC. The encoded protein is CASSLTPLSGGLGNEQFF. The chain is built from TRBV7-3 and TRBJ2-1; 9 bases map to TRBD2. The CDR3 loop spans 18 amino acids. From germline, CDR1 is SGHTA and CDR2 FQGTGA. V was clipped by 0 bases and J by 6 bases; unmatched bases: 12.